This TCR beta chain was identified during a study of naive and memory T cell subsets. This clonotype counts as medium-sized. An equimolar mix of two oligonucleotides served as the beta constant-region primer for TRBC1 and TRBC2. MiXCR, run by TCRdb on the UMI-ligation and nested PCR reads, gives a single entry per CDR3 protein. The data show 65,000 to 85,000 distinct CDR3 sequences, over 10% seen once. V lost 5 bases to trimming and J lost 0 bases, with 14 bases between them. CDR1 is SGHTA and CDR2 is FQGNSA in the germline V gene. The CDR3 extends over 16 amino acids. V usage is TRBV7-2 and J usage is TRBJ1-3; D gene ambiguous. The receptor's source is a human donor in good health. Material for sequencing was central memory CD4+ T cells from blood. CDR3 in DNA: TGTGCCAGCAGCCCACCGGGCATCAGCTCTGGAAACACCATATATTTT. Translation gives CASSPPGISSGNTIYF. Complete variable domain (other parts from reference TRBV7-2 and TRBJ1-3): GAGVSQSPSNKVTEKGKDVELRCDPISGHTALYWYRQSLGQGLEFLIYFQGNSAPDKSGLPSDRFSAERTGGSVSTLTIQRTQQEDSAVYLCASSPPGISSGNTIYFGEGSWLTVV.